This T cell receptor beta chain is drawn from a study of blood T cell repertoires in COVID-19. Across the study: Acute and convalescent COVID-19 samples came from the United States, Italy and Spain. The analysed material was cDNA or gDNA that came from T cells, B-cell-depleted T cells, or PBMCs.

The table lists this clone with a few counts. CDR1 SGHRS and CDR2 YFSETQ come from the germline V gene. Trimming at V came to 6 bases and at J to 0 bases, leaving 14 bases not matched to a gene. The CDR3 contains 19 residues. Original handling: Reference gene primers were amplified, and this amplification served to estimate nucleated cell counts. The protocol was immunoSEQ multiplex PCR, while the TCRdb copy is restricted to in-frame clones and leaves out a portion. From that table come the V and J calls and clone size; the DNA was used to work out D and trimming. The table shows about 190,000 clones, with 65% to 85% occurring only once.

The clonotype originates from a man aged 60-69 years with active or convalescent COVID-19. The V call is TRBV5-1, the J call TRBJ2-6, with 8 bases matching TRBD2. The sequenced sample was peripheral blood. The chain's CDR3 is CASTPRDSGVSSGANVLTF. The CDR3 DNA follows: TGCGCCAGCACCCCTCGAGATAGCGGGGTCAGCTCTGGGGCCAACGTCCTGACTTTC.